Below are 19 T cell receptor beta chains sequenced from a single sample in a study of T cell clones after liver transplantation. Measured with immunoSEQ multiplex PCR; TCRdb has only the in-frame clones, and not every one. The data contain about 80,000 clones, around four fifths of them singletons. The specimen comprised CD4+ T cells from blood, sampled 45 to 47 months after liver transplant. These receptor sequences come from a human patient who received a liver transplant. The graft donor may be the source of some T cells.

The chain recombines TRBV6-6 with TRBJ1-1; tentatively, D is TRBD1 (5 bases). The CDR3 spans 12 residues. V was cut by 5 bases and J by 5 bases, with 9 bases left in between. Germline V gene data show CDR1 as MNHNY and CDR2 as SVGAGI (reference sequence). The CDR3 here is CASSEGRTEAFF. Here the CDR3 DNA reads TGTGCCAGCAGTGAGGGGCGAACTGAAGCTTTCTTT.

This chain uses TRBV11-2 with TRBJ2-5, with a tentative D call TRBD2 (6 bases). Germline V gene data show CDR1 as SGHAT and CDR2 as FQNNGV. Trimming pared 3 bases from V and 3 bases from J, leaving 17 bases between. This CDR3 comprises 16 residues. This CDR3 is CASSLALEGREETQYF. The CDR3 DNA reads TGTGCCAGCAGCTTGGCCTTGGAGGGACGGGAAGAGACCCAGTACTTC. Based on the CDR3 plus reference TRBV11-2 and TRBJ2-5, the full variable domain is EAGVAQSPRYKIIEKRQSVAFWCNPISGHATLYWYQQILGQGPKLLIQFQNNGVVDDSQLPKDRFSAERLKGVDSTLKIQPAKLEDSAVYLCASSLALEGREETQYFGPGTRLLVL.

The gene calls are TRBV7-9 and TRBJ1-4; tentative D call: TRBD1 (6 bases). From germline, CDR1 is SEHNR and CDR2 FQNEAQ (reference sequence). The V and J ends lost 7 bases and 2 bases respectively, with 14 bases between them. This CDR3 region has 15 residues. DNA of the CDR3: TGTGCCAGCACCCCTGGGGGGCACACTAATGAAAAACTGTTTTTT. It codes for CASTPGGHTNEKLFF.

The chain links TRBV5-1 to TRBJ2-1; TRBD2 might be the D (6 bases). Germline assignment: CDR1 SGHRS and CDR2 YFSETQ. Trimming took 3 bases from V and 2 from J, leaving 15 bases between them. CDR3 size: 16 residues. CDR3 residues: CASSSYMTGAYNEQFF. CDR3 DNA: TGCGCCAGCAGCTCCTACATGACGGGGGCCTACAATGAGCAGTTCTTC. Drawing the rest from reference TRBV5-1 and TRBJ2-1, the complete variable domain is KAGVTQTPRYLIKTRGQQVTLSCSPISGHRSVSWYQQTPGQGLQFLFEYFSETQRNKGNFPGRFSGRQFSNSRSEMNVSTLELGDSALYLCASSSYMTGAYNEQFFGPGTRLTVL.

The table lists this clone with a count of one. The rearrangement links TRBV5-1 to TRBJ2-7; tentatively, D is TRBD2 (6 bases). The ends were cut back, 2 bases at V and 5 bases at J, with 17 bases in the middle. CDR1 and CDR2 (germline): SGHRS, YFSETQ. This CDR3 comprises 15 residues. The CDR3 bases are TGCGCCAGCAGCTTCTTAAGGGGAGGTAGGGACGAGCAGTACTTC. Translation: CASSFLRGGRDEQYF.

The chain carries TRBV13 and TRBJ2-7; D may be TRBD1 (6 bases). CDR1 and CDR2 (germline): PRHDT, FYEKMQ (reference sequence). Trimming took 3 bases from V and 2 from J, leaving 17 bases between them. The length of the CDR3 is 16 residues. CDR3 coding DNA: TGTGCCAGCAGCTTTAGAACGACAGGTCGGCCCTACGAGCAGTACTTC. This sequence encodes CASSFRTTGRPYEQYF.

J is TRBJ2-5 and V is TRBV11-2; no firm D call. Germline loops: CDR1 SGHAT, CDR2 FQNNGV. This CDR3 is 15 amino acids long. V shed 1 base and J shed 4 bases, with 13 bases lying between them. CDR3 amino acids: CASSLGAPSGETQYF. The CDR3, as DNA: TGTGCCAGCAGCTTAGGGGCGCCCTCGGGAGAGACCCAGTACTTC. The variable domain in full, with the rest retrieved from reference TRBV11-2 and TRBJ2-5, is EAGVAQSPRYKIIEKRQSVAFWCNPISGHATLYWYQQILGQGPKLLIQFQNNGVVDDSQLPKDRFSAERLKGVDSTLKIQPAKLEDSAVYLCASSLGAPSGETQYFGPGTRLLVL.

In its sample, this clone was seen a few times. The CDR3 spells CASSPSHSNQPQHF. Written as DNA, the CDR3 is TGTGCCAGCAGCCCCTCCCATAGCAATCAGCCCCAGCATTTT. This chain joins TRBV14 and TRBJ1-5, with no clear D. Germline V CDR1 and CDR2: SGHDN, FVKESK. The CDR3 contains 14 residues. The ends were cut back, 4 bases at V and 0 bases at J, with 7 bases in the middle.

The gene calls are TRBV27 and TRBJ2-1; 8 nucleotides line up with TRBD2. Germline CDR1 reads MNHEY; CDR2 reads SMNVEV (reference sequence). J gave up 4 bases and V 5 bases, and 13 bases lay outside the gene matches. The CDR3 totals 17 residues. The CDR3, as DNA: TGTGCCAGCAGTCGGCCTGGGGCGGTAGCGGGGTACAATGAGCAGTTCTTC. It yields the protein CASSRPGAVAGYNEQFF.

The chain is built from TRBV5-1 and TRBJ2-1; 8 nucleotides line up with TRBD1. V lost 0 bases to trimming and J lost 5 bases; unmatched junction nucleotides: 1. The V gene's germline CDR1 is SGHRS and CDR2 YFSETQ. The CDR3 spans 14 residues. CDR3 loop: CASSLGDRHNEQFF. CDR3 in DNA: TGCGCCAGCAGCTTGGGGGACAGGCACAATGAGCAGTTCTTC.

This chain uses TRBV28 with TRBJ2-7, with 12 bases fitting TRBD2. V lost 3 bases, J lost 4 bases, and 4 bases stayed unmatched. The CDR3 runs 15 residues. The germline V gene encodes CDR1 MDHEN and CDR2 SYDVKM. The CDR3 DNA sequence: TGTGCCAGCAGTTTGACTAGCGGGAGCATATACGAGCAGTACTTC. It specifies CASSLTSGSIYEQYF.

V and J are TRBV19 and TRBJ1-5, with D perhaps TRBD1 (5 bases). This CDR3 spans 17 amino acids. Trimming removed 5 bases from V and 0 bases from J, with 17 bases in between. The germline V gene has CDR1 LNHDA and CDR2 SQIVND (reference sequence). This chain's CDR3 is CASSGPLGVYSNQPQHF. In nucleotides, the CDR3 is TGTGCCAGTAGTGGGCCCCTGGGGGTTTATAGCAATCAGCCCCAGCATTTT. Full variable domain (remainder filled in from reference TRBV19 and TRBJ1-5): DGGITQSPKYLFRKEGQNVTLSCEQNLNHDAMYWYRQDPGQGLRLIYYSQIVNDFQKGDIAEGYSVSREKKESFPLTVTSAQKNPTAFYLCASSGPLGVYSNQPQHFGDGTRLSIL.

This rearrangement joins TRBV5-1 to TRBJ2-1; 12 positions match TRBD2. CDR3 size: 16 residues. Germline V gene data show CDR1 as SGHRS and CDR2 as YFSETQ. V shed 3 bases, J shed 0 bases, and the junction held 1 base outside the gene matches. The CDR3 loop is CASSSTSGSSYNEQFF. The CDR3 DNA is TGCGCCAGCAGCTCGACTAGCGGGAGCTCCTACAATGAGCAGTTCTTC.

CDR3 in amino acids: CASSALGTSGGGGELFF. The CDR3 DNA sequence: TGTGCCAGTAGTGCACTCGGGACTAGCGGGGGCGGCGGGGAGCTGTTTTTT. This sequence joins TRBV19 and TRBJ2-2; 14 bases fit TRBD2. CDR1 LNHDA and CDR2 SQIVND come from the germline V gene (reference sequence). V dropped 5 bases and J dropped 7; count of bases not matched to a gene: 9. The CDR3 loop spans 17 amino acids.

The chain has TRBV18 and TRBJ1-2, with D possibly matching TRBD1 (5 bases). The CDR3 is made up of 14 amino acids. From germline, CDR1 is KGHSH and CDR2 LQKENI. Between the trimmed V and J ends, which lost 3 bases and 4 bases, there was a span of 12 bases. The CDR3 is CASSPGGAGYGYTF. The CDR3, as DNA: TGTGCCAGCTCACCGGGGGGAGCCGGCTATGGCTACACCTTC.

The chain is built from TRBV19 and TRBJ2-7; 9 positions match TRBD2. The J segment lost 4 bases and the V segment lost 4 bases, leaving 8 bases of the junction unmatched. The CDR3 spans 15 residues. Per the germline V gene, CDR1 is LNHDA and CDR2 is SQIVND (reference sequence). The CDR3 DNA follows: TGTGCCAGTAGTACCGCTAGCGGGGACCGTTACGAGCAGTACTTC. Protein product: CASSTASGDRYEQYF.

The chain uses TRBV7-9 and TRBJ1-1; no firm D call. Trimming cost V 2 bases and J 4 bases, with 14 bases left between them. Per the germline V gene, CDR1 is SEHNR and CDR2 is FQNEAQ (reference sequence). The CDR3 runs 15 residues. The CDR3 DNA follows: TGTGCCAGCAGCTTATTCCCAGGCTCTATCACTGAAGCTTTCTTT. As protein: CASSLFPGSITEAFF.

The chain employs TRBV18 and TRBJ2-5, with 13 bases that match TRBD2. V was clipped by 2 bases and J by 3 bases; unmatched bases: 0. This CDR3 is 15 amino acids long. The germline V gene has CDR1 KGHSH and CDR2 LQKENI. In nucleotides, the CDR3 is TGTGCCAGCTCACCAGGACTAGCGGGAGAAGAGACCCAGTACTTC. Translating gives CASSPGLAGEETQYF.

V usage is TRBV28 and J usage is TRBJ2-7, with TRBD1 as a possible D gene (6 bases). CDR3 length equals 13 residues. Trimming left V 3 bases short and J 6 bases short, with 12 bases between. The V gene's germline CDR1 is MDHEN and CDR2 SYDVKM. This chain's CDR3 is CASSLIDRFEQYF. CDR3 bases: TGTGCCAGCAGTTTGATTGACAGGTTCGAGCAGTACTTC.